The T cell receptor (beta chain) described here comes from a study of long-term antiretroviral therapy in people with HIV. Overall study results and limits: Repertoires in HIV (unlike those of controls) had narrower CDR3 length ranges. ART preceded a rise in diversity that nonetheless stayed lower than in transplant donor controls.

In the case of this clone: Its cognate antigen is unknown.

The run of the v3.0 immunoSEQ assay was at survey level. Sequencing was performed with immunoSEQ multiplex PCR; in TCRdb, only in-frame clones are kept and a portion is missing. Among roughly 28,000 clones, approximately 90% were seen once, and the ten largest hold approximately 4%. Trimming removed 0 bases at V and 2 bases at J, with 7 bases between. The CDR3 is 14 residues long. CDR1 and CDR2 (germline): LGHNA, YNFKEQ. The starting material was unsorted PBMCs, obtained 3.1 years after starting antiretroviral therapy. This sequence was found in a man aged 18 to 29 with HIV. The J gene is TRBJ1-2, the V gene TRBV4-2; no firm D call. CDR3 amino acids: CASSQERENYGYTF. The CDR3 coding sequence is TGTGCCAGCAGCCAAGAAAGGGAGAACTATGGCTACACCTTC.